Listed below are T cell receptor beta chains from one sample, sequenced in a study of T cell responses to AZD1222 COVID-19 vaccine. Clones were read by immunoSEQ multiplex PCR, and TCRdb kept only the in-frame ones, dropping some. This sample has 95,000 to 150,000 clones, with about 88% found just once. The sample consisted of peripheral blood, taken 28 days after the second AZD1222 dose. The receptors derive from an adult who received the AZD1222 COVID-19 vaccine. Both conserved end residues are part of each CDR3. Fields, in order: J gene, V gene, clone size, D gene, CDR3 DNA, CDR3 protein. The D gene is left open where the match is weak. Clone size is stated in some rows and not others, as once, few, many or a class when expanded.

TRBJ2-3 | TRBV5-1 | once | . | TGCGCCAGCAGCATGCAGGGTATAGGAGTCGGAGATACGCAGTATTTT | CASSMQGIGVGDTQYF
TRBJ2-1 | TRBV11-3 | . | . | TGTGCCAGCAGCTACTTGGGGGGCTACAATGAGCAGTTCTTC | CASSYLGGYNEQFF
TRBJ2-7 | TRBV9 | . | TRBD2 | TGTGCCAGCAGCGCAGCGGGGGAGTACGAGCAGTACTTC | CASSAAGEYEQYF
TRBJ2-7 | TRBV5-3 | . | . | TGTGCCAGAAGCTTCTTCCAGGGTTACGAGCAGTACTTC | CARSFFQGYEQYF
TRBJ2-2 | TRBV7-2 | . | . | TGTGCCAGCAGCTTAATGGCTCCAGGGAACACCGGGGAGCTGTTTTTT | CASSLMAPGNTGELFF
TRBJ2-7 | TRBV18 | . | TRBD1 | TGTGCCAGCTCACCAACCGGGACAGGGACGTCCTACGAGCAGTACTTC | CASSPTGTGTSYEQYF
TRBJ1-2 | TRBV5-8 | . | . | TGTGCCAGCAGCTTCGTGGACGGGATTGACTATGGCTACACCTTC | CASSFVDGIDYGYTF
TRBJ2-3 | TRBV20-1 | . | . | TGCAGTGCTACACCTAGCAGTACGCAGTATTTT | CSATPSSTQYF
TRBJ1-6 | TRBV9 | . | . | TGTGCCAGCAGCTTCGGGACTTCGCGGGCCGGTTCACCCCTCCACTTT | CASSFGTSRAGSPLHF
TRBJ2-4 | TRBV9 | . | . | TGTGCCAGCAGCGTAGGAGGGTTAGAAAACATTCAGTACTTC | CASSVGGLENIQYF
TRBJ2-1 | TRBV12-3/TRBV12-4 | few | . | TGTGCCAGCAGTACAGGACAGTACAATGAGCAGTTCTTC | CASSTGQYNEQFF
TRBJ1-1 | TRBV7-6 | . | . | TGTGCCAGCAGCTTAGACCGAATGTACACTGAAGCTTTCTTT | CASSLDRMYTEAFF
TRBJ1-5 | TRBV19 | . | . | TGTGCCAGTAGAGAGGACGGATTCAATCAGCCCCAGCATTTT | CASREDGFNQPQHF
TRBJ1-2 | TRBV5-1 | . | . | TGCGCCAGCAGCTTGGACGTTACTAACTATGGCTACACCTTC | CASSLDVTNYGYTF
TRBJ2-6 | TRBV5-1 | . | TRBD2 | TGCGCCAGCAGCGGGGAGGGTGGCGGGGCCAACGTCCTGACTTTC | CASSGEGGGANVLTF
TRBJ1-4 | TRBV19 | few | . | TGTGCCAGTAAAGGGGGGCAAAACCACGAAAAACTGTTTTTT | CASKGGQNHEKLFF
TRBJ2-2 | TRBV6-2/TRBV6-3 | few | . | TGTGCCAGCAGTTACGGGGCACCGAACACCGGGGAGCTGTTTTTT | CASSYGAPNTGELFF
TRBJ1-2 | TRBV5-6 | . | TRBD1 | TGTGCCAGCAGCTTGTCCGACAGGGTAAGGGGCTACACCTTC | CASSLSDRVRGYTF
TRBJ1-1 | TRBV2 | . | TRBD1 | TGTGCCAGCGACAGGGGCGGCACTGAAGCTTTCTTT | CASDRGGTEAFF
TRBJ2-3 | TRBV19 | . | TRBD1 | TGTGCCAGTAGACAGGGGGCGATTGGTGCTGATACGCAGTATTTT | CASRQGAIGADTQYF
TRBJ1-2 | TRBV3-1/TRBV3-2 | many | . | TGTGCCAGCAGCCAAGATTACGGCGGGGATCCGCGTGGCTACACCTTC | CASSQDYGGDPRGYTF
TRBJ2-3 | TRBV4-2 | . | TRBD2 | TGTGCCAGCAGCCAAGAAGGCGGGGGTCTCACAGATACGCAGTATTTT | CASSQEGGGLTDTQYF
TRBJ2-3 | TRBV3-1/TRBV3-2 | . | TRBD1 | TGTGCCAGCAGCCAAGTAGTCAAGGGACAGGGACCCACAGATACGCAGTATTTT | CASSQVVKGQGPTDTQYF
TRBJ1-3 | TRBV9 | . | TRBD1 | TGTGCCAGCAGCCGAACTAGACAGGGAACCTCTGGAAACACCATATATTTT | CASSRTRQGTSGNTIYF
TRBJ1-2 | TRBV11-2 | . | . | TGTGCCAGCAGCATCCCTGTGGAGGCGACCTATGGCTACACCTTC | CASSIPVEATYGYTF
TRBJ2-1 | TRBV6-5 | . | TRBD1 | TGTGCCAGGTATCGGGACAGGGGGGACTACAATGAGCAGTTCTTC | CARYRDRGDYNEQFF
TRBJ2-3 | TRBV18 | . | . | TGTGCCAGCTCACTACAGGGTAGCACAGATACGCAGTATTTT | CASSLQGSTDTQYF
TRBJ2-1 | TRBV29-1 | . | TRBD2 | TGCAGCGTTGGGCTAGCGGACTACAATGAGCAGTTCTTC | CSVGLADYNEQFF
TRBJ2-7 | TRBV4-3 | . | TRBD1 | TGCGCCAGCAGCCAAGAATGGGCAGGGGGCTACGAGCAGTACTTC | CASSQEWAGGYEQYF
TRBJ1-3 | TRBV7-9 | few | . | TGTGCCAGCAGCTTCCCGAAGGGAGGAACTGGAAACACCATATATTTT | CASSFPKGGTGNTIYF
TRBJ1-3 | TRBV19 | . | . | TGTGCCAGTACCGGTCTTCAGGGGTACGGAAACACCATATATTTT | CASTGLQGYGNTIYF
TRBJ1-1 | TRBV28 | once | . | TGTGCCAGCAGTTCGAGGAAGGGGAACACTGAAGCTTTCTTT | CASSSRKGNTEAFF
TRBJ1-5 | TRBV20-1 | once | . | TGCAGTGCTAGTTTTGGCAGGGACCAGCCCCAGCATTTT | CSASFGRDQPQHF
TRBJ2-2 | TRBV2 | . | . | TGTGCCAGCAGTGAGGGTACTAGTGACACCGGGGAGCTGTTTTTT | CASSEGTSDTGELFF
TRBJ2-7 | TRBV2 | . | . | TGTGCCAGCAGTGAAATTCGGATCTACGAGCAGTACTTC | CASSEIRIYEQYF
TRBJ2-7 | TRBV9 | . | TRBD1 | TGTGCCAGCAGCGTAGGCCCTTCGGGACAGGGAGGTGTCGAGCAGTACTTC | CASSVGPSGQGGVEQYF
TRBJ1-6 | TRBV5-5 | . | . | TGTGCCAGCAGAAGTGGACACCCGAGCTCCTATAATTCACCCCTCCACTTT | CASRSGHPSSYNSPLHF
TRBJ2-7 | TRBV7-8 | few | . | TGTGCCAGCAGTCCCGGGCCCTTCGAGCAGTACTTC | CASSPGPFEQYF